This passage covers 25 T cell receptor beta chains from one sample sequenced in a study of Ad26.COV2.S vaccination and SARS-CoV-2 variants. The protocol was immunoSEQ multiplex PCR, while the TCRdb copy is restricted to in-frame clones and leaves out a portion. The table shows over 130,000 clones, with 80% to 90% occurring only once. This specimen consisted of peripheral blood, obtained after recovery from COVID-19. These receptors all stem from a human donor who had recovered from COVID-19.

This sequence joins TRBV7-2 and TRBJ1-5; D may be TRBD1 (5 bases). The germline V gene encodes CDR1 SGHTA and CDR2 FQGNSA. V lost 8 bases and J lost 4, with 12 bases in between. CDR3 length equals 13 residues. DNA for the CDR3: TGTGCCAGCGGGTGGGGGAATAATCAGCCCCAGCATTTT. Translated: CASGWGNNQPQHF.

This clone was counted a single time. The chain employs TRBV15 and TRBJ2-2, with TRBD1 as a possible D gene (6 bases). Trimming removed 5 bases at V and 5 bases at J, with 9 bases between. CDR3 length equals 13 residues. Per germline, CDR1 LNHNV and CDR2 YYDKDF (reference sequence). CDR3 coding DNA: TGTGCCACCAGCCCGAGGGGGACCGGGGAGCTGTTTTTT. Protein: CATSPRGTGELFF.

V gene TRBV25-1 combines with J gene TRBJ2-5, with D unclear. Between the trimmed V and J ends, which lost 2 bases and 5 bases, there was a span of 12 bases. Per the germline V gene, CDR1 is MGHDK and CDR2 is SYGVNS. The CDR3 runs to 14 residues. The CDR3 region is CASSEGNPPETQYF. Written as DNA, the CDR3 is TGTGCCAGCAGTGAAGGGAACCCCCCGGAGACCCAGTACTTC.

The V call is TRBV30, the J call TRBJ1-2; D perhaps matches TRBD1 (5 bases). V was trimmed by 2 bases and J by 4 bases, leaving 11 bases between them. The CDR3 loop spans 13 amino acids. CDR1 GTSNPN and CDR2 SVGIG come from the germline V gene (reference sequence). The DNA of the CDR3 is TGTGCCTGGAGTAATACAGGCGCCTATGGCTACACCTTC. It is translated as CAWSNTGAYGYTF.

Regarding this clone: Other nucleotide sequences from this sample produce the same CDR3. This rearrangement joins TRBV5-1 to TRBJ2-2, with D perhaps given as TRBD1 or TRBD2 (5 bases each). This CDR3 region has 13 residues. Germline loops: CDR1 SGHRS, CDR2 YFSETQ. Trimming took off 0 bases at V and 6 bases at J, with 6 bases between the two ends. CDR3 residues: CASSLGGAGELFF. CDR3 in DNA: TGCGCCAGCAGCTTGGGAGGGGCCGGGGAGCTGTTTTTT.

This chain connects TRBV7-9 to TRBJ1-5, with 11 nucleotides matching TRBD1. From germline, CDR1 is SEHNR and CDR2 FQNEAQ (reference sequence). Unmatched junction bases numbered 7, after V lost 5 bases and J lost 7 bases. The CDR3 is 15 residues long. Here the CDR3 DNA reads TGTGCCAGCAGCACGGGACAGGGGGAAGTACAGCCCCAGCATTTT. Protein sequence: CASSTGQGEVQPQHF.

The chain uses TRBV5-6 and TRBJ2-3; TRBD1 agrees at 9 bases. V shed 0 bases and J 3 bases; nucleotides not matched to a gene: 8. The length of the CDR3 is 17 residues. Germline CDR1 and CDR2: SGHDT and YYEEEE. The CDR3, as DNA: TGTGCCAGCAGCTTGGTCTTCCGGGACAGGGATACAGATACGCAGTATTTT. It yields the protein CASSLVFRDRDTDTQYF.

V and J are TRBV18 and TRBJ2-5, with a weak D call TRBD2 (5 bases). CDR3 size: 14 residues. Germline V lookup: CDR1 KGHSH, CDR2 LQKENI. The V end was cut by 4 bases, the J end by 5 bases, with 14 bases between. Here the CDR3 reads CASSRYGEEETQYF. CDR3 coding DNA: TGTGCCAGCTCACGCTACGGGGAAGAGGAGACCCAGTACTTC.

This clone appeared a single time. The chain couples TRBV7-8 to TRBJ2-5; D is uncertain. The CDR3 runs to 14 residues. CDR1 and CDR2 from the germline V gene are SGHVS and FQNEAQ. The V and J ends lost 1 base and 2 bases respectively, with 8 bases between them. The CDR3 reads CASSLVRHQETQYF. CDR3 coding DNA: TGTGCCAGCAGCTTAGTCCGCCATCAAGAGACCCAGTACTTC.

The V gene is TRBV6-5, the J gene TRBJ1-3; D is possibly TRBD1 (6 bases). The V end lost 5 bases, the J end lost 4 bases, and 15 bases lay between the germline ends. In germline, CDR1 is MNHEY, CDR2 SVGAGI. The CDR3 covers 15 residues. The CDR3 region is CASSQQGAGGNTIYF. CDR3 nucleotide sequence: TGTGCCAGCAGTCAACAGGGAGCGGGAGGAAACACCATATATTTT.

This clone was observed a handful of times. This sequence joins TRBV7-8 and TRBJ2-1; perhaps D is TRBD1 or TRBD2 (5 bases each). V was cut by 4 bases and J by 7 bases, with 11 bases left in between. The CDR3 totals 13 residues. Germline-derived CDR1 and CDR2 are SGHVS and FQNEAQ. The DNA of the CDR3 is TGTGCCAGCAGCTCCGGGACCTGGAATGAGCAGTTCTTC. Protein: CASSSGTWNEQFF.

V usage is TRBV6-2 or TRBV6-3 and J usage is TRBJ2-7; 8 bases are shared with TRBD2. The V gene end was trimmed by 7 bases and the J gene end by 2 bases; junction bases not matched to a gene: 4. The germline gives CDR1 MNHEY, CDR2 SVGEGT. This CDR3 is 13 amino acids long. The chain's CDR3 is CASTPGGAYEQYF. The CDR3 DNA reads as TGTGCCAGCACCCCCGGGGGGGCCTACGAGCAGTACTTC.

The chain combines TRBV5-3 with TRBJ2-3; TRBD1 aligns across 8 bases. TRBV5-3 carries the ORF label, with uncertain function. The CDR3 consists of 15 residues. With 4 bases clipped from V and 1 base from J, the junction kept 5 bases outside the gene matches. In DNA, the CDR3 is TGTGCCAGAAGCCCAACGACAGGGGGCACAGATACGCAGTATTTT. Protein sequence: CARSPTTGGTDTQYF.

The CDR3 DNA reads as TGTGCCTGGAGTGTAGGGCCAGGGGGCTACGAGCAGTACTTC. It codes for CAWSVGPGGYEQYF. This chain connects TRBV30 to TRBJ2-7; 7 positions match TRBD1. The ends lost 0 bases at V and 3 bases at J; junction bases unmatched: 5. This CDR3 has 14 residues. Germline V gene sequence: CDR1 GTSNPN, CDR2 SVGIG (reference sequence).

The chain employs TRBV5-6 and TRBJ2-5; possibly TRBD1 or TRBD2 for D (5 bases each). V was clipped by 4 bases and J by 7 bases, with 8 bases between them. This CDR3 has 11 residues. Germline-derived CDR1 and CDR2 are SGHDT and YYEEEE. This CDR3 is CASSEGTTQYF. The CDR3 coding sequence is TGTGCCAGCAGCGAGGGGACGACCCAGTACTTC.

V is TRBV2 and J is TRBJ2-5, with 8 nucleotides matching TRBD2. CDR3 length equals 14 residues. J gave up 4 bases and V 8 bases, and 9 bases lay outside the gene matches. Germline V CDR1 and CDR2: SNHLY, FYNNEI. Here the CDR3 DNA reads TGTGCCAGCCATGCTCGGACTAGCTCAGAGACCCAGTACTTC. This encodes CASHARTSSETQYF. Complete variable domain (other parts from reference TRBV2 and TRBJ2-5): EPEVTQTPSHQVTQMGQEVILRCVPISNHLYFYWYRQILGQKVEFLVSFYNNEISEKSEIFDDQFSVERPDGSNFTLKIRSTKLEDSAMYFCASHARTSSETQYFGPGTRLLVL.

The chain is built from TRBV4-3 and TRBJ1-2, with 7 bases that match TRBD1. The V segment lost 1 base and the J segment 1 base; nucleotides outside the gene matches: 3. Germline values: CDR1 LGHNA, CDR2 YSLEER. This CDR3 has 15 amino acids. The CDR3 loop reads CASSQVGQVNYGYTF. For the CDR3, the DNA is TGCGCCAGCAGCCAAGTAGGACAGGTTAACTATGGCTACACCTTC.

The CDR3 protein is CASSQVMSLAKNIQYF. The CDR3 DNA reads TGTGCCAGCAGCCAAGTGATGAGCTTAGCCAAAAACATTCAGTACTTC. The chain carries TRBV3-1 (or the pseudogene TRBV3-2) and TRBJ2-4; unclear D gene. The V end lost 1 base, the J end lost 0 bases, and 10 bases lay between the germline ends. Per germline, CDR1 LGHDT and CDR2 YNNKEL (reference sequence). The CDR3 consists of 16 residues.

The chain combines TRBV2 with TRBJ2-7; 9 bases map to TRBD1. V was pared by 6 bases and J by 3 bases, with 9 bases of the junction left unmatched. In germline, CDR1 is SNHLY, CDR2 FYNNEI. This CDR3 contains 15 residues. The CDR3 sequence: CASSLGQGSNYEQYF. CDR3 nucleotide sequence: TGTGCCAGCAGCCTCGGACAGGGGAGTAACTACGAGCAGTACTTC.

The chain has TRBV6-2 or TRBV6-3 and TRBJ1-5; TRBD1 matches 7 bases. This CDR3 has 14 amino acids. The V gene end was trimmed by 6 bases and the J gene end by 2 bases; junction bases not matched to a gene: 4. Germline lookup yields CDR1 MNHEY and CDR2 SVGEGT. CDR3 coding DNA: TGTGCCAGCAGCTATGACAGGGGCAATCAGCCCCAGCATTTT. It translates to CASSYDRGNQPQHF.

The chain has TRBV7-9 and TRBJ2-5; D call uncertain. Germline V gene lookup returns CDR1 SEHNR and CDR2 FQNEAQ (reference sequence). The CDR3 spans 13 residues. The V and J ends lost 5 bases and 2 bases respectively, with 9 bases between them. CDR3 DNA: TGTGCCAGCAGCCGGGCCACTCAAGAGACCCAGTACTTC. This encodes CASSRATQETQYF.

This CDR3 reads CSVTLAGESSETQYF. Written as DNA, the CDR3 is TGCAGCGTTACACTAGCGGGGGAATCATCTGAGACCCAGTACTTC. The chain is built from TRBV29-1 and TRBJ2-5, with 11 bases matching TRBD2. Germline V CDR1 and CDR2: SQVTM, ANQGSEA. This CDR3 region has 15 residues. The V gene end was trimmed by 5 bases and the J gene end by 5 bases; junction bases not matched to a gene: 10.

The rearrangement uses TRBV15 and TRBJ2-3, with D perhaps TRBD2 (6 bases). Germline V gives CDR1 LNHNV, CDR2 YYDKDF (reference sequence). This CDR3 spans 16 amino acids. Trimming cost V 1 base and J 4 bases, with 15 bases left between them. The CDR3 sequence is CATSRVPGEDPDTQYF. The CDR3 nucleotides are TGTGCCACCAGCAGAGTCCCCGGGGAGGACCCAGATACGCAGTATTTT.

J is TRBJ2-7 and V is TRBV5-4, with 9 bases aligning to TRBD2. The CDR3 totals 13 residues. J lost 7 bases, V lost 7 bases, and 9 bases had no gene match. CDR1 SGHNT and CDR2 YYREEE come from the germline V gene (reference sequence). The CDR3 protein is CASGGRGEGEQYF. As DNA, the CDR3 is TGTGCCAGCGGCGGGAGGGGGGAAGGGGAGCAGTACTTC.

CDR3 DNA: TGTGCCAGCAGTGAAGTTTCGGGACCCCTCCACTTT. Translation: CASSEVSGPLHF. The chain carries TRBV6-1 and TRBJ1-6; D is ambiguous. Trimming left V 1 base short and J 12 bases short, with 7 bases between. Germline CDR1 is MNHNS and CDR2 is SASEGT. This CDR3 is built from 12 residues.